What follows is one T cell receptor (beta chain) and its context. CDR1 and CDR2 (germline): LNHDA, SQIVND (reference sequence). The V and J ends lost 3 bases and 1 base respectively, with 9 bases between them. The CDR3 is 15 amino acids. This entry is derived from a study of blood T cell repertoires in COVID-19. The table came from immunoSEQ multiplex PCR; TCRdb's copy has only in-frame clones and leaves some out. The table includes about 73,000 clones, over 80% detected once. The TCR originated in a man older than 75 with active or convalescent COVID-19. The sequencing sample was made of peripheral blood. V gene TRBV19 combines with J gene TRBJ1-4; D is possibly TRBD1 (5 bases). In DNA form, the CDR3 reads TGTGCCAGTAGTATGATGGGACTAACTAATGAAAAACTGTTTTTT. Protein product: CASSMMGLTNEKLFF.